These 24 T cell receptor beta chains share one sample of origin, sequenced in a study of cytomegalovirus exposure and HLA in healthy donors. The PCR made use of 60 Vbeta and 13 Jbeta primers. The assay was immunoSEQ multiplex PCR, and TCRdb's table has in-frame clones only and misses some. The sample gives some 110,000 clones, 70% to 80% of which show up once; about 4.9% is in the top ten. The sample was PBMCs. All receptors derive from a man aged 50 to 59 in good health and CMV-seropositive.

This chain links TRBV11-2 with TRBJ1-1; 12 bases match TRBD1. CDR1 is SGHAT and CDR2 is FQNNGV in the germline V gene. There are 17 residues in the CDR3. V shed 4 bases, J shed 5 bases, and the junction held 11 bases outside the gene matches. The CDR3 sequence is CASSSGDRGLDGTEAFF. As DNA, the CDR3 is TGTGCCAGCAGCTCCGGGGACAGGGGGCTCGATGGGACTGAAGCTTTCTTT. Based on the CDR3 plus reference TRBV11-2 and TRBJ1-1, the full variable domain is EAGVAQSPRYKIIEKRQSVAFWCNPISGHATLYWYQQILGQGPKLLIQFQNNGVVDDSQLPKDRFSAERLKGVDSTLKIQPAKLEDSAVYLCASSSGDRGLDGTEAFFGQGTRLTVV.

CDR3 sequence: CASTIQRVAGNNEQFF. CDR3 bases: TGTGCCAGCACCATACAAAGGGTAGCGGGAAACAATGAGCAGTTCTTC. The V call is TRBV2, the J call TRBJ2-1, with 8 bases that match TRBD2. V lost 7 bases and J lost 5; bases outside the gene matches: 13. This CDR3 region has 16 residues. The germline V gene has CDR1 SNHLY and CDR2 FYNNEI.

V usage is TRBV19 and J usage is TRBJ1-5; D unclear. The CDR3 runs to 15 residues. Trimming cost V 10 bases and J 0 bases, with 16 bases left between them. Germline V CDR1 and CDR2: LNHDA, SQIVND (reference sequence). The DNA of the CDR3 is TGTGCCACTAGGAACCCCTCGGGTAGCAATCAGCCCCAGCATTTT. Translated: CATRNPSGSNQPQHF.

The chain combines TRBV5-4 with TRBJ1-2, with a possible D match to TRBD1 (6 bases). Trimming stripped 4 bases from V and 1 base from J, with 11 bases between. CDR3 length equals 14 residues. Germline assignment: CDR1 SGHNT and CDR2 YYREEE (reference sequence). CDR3 sequence reads: CASSPDSFNYGYTF. CDR3 coding DNA: TGTGCCAGCAGCCCGGACAGTTTTAACTATGGCTACACCTTC.

This clone has only a few counts. The rearrangement links TRBV5-1 to TRBJ2-1, with 8 bases matching TRBD2. Germline V gene sequence: CDR1 SGHRS, CDR2 YFSETQ. This CDR3 comprises 15 residues. Trimming removed 4 bases from V and 10 bases from J; junction bases left unmatched: 13. CDR3 protein: CASSPGGDAYQEQFF. The CDR3 DNA reads as TGCGCCAGCAGCCCGGGGGGGGACGCCTACCAAGAGCAGTTCTTC. Looking up the rest from reference TRBV5-1 and TRBJ2-1 gives the full variable domain: KAGVTQTPRYLIKTRGQQVTLSCSPISGHRSVSWYQQTPGQGLQFLFEYFSETQRNKGNFPGRFSGRQFSNSRSEMNVSTLELGDSALYLCASSPGGDAYQEQFFGPGTRLTVL.

This chain joins TRBV7-9 and TRBJ1-6; D is uncertain. This CDR3 has 13 residues. The germline V and J ends were trimmed by 2 bases and 8 bases, with 7 bases remaining between them. Germline CDR1 reads SEHNR; CDR2 reads FQNEAQ (reference sequence). Written as DNA, the CDR3 is TGTGCCAGCAGCTTATCTCTCGATTCACCCCTCCACTTT. Protein: CASSLSLDSPLHF.

V gene TRBV4-2 combines with J gene TRBJ1-5; D might be TRBD1 (5 bases). V shed 3 bases and J shed 7 bases, with 13 bases lying between them. The CDR3 is made up of 14 amino acids. Looked up from germline, CDR1 is LGHNA and CDR2 is YNFKEQ. CDR3 in amino acids: CASSHYGQRQPQHF. CDR3 coding DNA: TGTGCCAGCAGCCATTACGGACAACGGCAGCCCCAGCATTTT.

J is TRBJ1-3 and V is TRBV27; TRBD1 matches at 7 bases. The germline CDR1 and CDR2 sequences are MNHEY and SMNVEV (reference sequence). The V segment lost 8 bases and the J segment 4 bases; nucleotides outside the gene matches: 8. This CDR3 contains 14 residues. The CDR3 is CASGRQGQGNTIYF. The CDR3, as DNA: TGTGCCAGCGGACGACAGGGCCAAGGAAACACCATATATTTT.

V is TRBV19 and J is TRBJ1-4; D is uncertain. Germline loops: CDR1 LNHDA, CDR2 SQIVND (reference sequence). The CDR3 sequence is 15 residues long. Deletions cut 5 bases from V and 1 base from J, with 11 bases between. This CDR3 reads CASSYSTVTNEKLFF. CDR3 in DNA: TGTGCCAGTAGTTACAGTACAGTAACTAATGAAAAACTGTTTTTT.

The chain links TRBV6-1 to TRBJ2-1, with 12 bases aligning to TRBD1. This CDR3 spans 15 amino acids. Germline V lookup: CDR1 MNHNS, CDR2 SASEGT. V lost 6 bases and J lost 4; bases outside the gene matches: 4. CDR3 protein: CASRSGQGAYNEQFF. The CDR3 DNA follows: TGTGCCAGCAGATCGGGACAGGGGGCGTACAATGAGCAGTTCTTC.

The DNA of the CDR3 is TGCAGCGTTGAAGCTAGCGAACTTAAAGGGCGTGAGCAGTTCTTC. Its protein is CSVEASELKGREQFF. The chain employs TRBV29-1 and TRBJ2-1, with TRBD2 as a possible D gene (6 bases). Trimming shortened V by 1 base and J by 9 bases, and 19 bases separated the two germline ends. The CDR3 has 15 residues. CDR1 and CDR2 from the germline V gene are SQVTM and ANQGSEA.

The J gene is TRBJ2-3, the V gene TRBV6-1; 11 bases are a match to TRBD2. This CDR3 has 14 amino acids. In germline, CDR1 is MNHNS, CDR2 SASEGT. The junction had 3 bases not matched to a gene; V was cut back by 10 bases and J by 0 bases. DNA for the CDR3: TGTGCCACCAGGACTAGCGGGAGCACAGATACGCAGTATTTT. Translation: CATRTSGSTDTQYF.

This clone came up a few times. The rearrangement joins TRBV13 to TRBJ1-3, with 7 bases identical to TRBD1. V shed 7 bases, J shed 0 bases, and the junction held 6 bases outside the gene matches. Looked up from germline, CDR1 is PRHDT and CDR2 is FYEKMQ (reference sequence). This CDR3 has 15 amino acids. The CDR3 bases are TGTGCCAGCAACCCAGGGGGACTCTCTGGAAACACCATATATTTT. This encodes CASNPGGLSGNTIYF.

This clone showed up just a few times. The chain employs TRBV7-9 and TRBJ1-4; D perhaps matches TRBD1 (5 bases). This CDR3 contains 13 residues. The germline gives CDR1 SEHNR, CDR2 FQNEAQ (reference sequence). The germline V and J ends were trimmed by 5 bases and 4 bases, with 8 bases remaining between them. The CDR3 region has the DNA TGTGCCAGCAGCCGCAGGGATAATGAAAAACTGTTTTTT. Its protein product is CASSRRDNEKLFF. Complete variable domain (other parts from reference TRBV7-9 and TRBJ1-4): DTGVSQNPRHKITKRGQNVTFRCDPISEHNRLYWYRQTLGQGPEFLTYFQNEAQLEKSRLLSDRFSAERPKGSFSTLEIQRTEQGDSAMYLCASSRRDNEKLFFGSGTQLSVL.

J is TRBJ1-5 and V is TRBV19, with 9 bases identical to TRBD1. The CDR3 has 15 amino acids. Germline lookup yields CDR1 LNHDA and CDR2 SQIVND (reference sequence). V trimming: 2 bases; J trimming: 6 bases; junction bases outside the gene matches: 5. The CDR3 protein is CASSIMGQGVQPQHF. The CDR3 nucleotides read TGTGCCAGTAGTATAATGGGACAGGGTGTTCAGCCCCAGCATTTT.

The chain carries TRBV11-2 and TRBJ1-6; the D gene is possibly TRBD1 (6 bases). Trimming pared 1 base from V and 8 bases from J, leaving 9 bases between. The CDR3 length is 14 residues. CDR1 is SGHAT, CDR2 FQNNGV, per germline. The CDR3 loop reads CASSLAGGDSPLHF. CDR3 DNA sequence: TGTGCCAGCAGCTTAGCTGGGGGCGATTCACCCCTCCACTTT.

This chain links TRBV5-1 with TRBJ2-3; the D gene is possibly TRBD2 (7 bases). Looked up from germline, CDR1 is SGHRS and CDR2 is YFSETQ. The CDR3 consists of 15 residues. V was trimmed by 4 bases and J by 6 bases, leaving 18 bases between them. CDR3 sequence reads: CASSPPGGGGDTQYF. The CDR3 DNA sequence: TGCGCCAGCAGCCCACCGGGCGGGGGCGGGGATACGCAGTATTTT.

The chain recombines TRBV7-2 with TRBJ1-6; 7 bases match TRBD1. V trimming: 1 base; J trimming: 10 bases; junction bases outside the gene matches: 16. The CDR3 extends over 18 amino acids. Germline V lookup: CDR1 SGHTA, CDR2 FQGNSA. CDR3 sequence reads: CASSLEGQNRLRGSPLHF. The CDR3 DNA is TGTGCCAGCAGCTTAGAGGGACAGAACCGCTTAAGGGGATCACCCCTCCACTTT.

On this clone itself: Other DNA sequences of this sample code for an identical CDR3. The genes are TRBV5-1 and TRBJ2-2; D remains unclear. The CDR3 has 14 residues. In germline, CDR1 is SGHRS, CDR2 YFSETQ. Trimming pared 0 bases from V and 1 base from J, leaving 4 bases between. CDR3 region: CASSLAGNTGELFF. CDR3 bases: TGCGCCAGCAGCTTGGCAGGGAACACCGGGGAGCTGTTTTTT.

The chain has TRBV5-1 and TRBJ2-5, with D possibly being TRBD1 (5 bases). Trimming pared 3 bases from V and 3 bases from J, leaving 15 bases between. From germline, CDR1 is SGHRS and CDR2 YFSETQ. This CDR3 spans 15 amino acids. CDR3 loop: CASSSQGGREETQYF. Written as DNA, the CDR3 is TGCGCCAGCAGCTCTCAGGGTGGTAGAGAAGAGACCCAGTACTTC.

The rearrangement joins TRBV2 to TRBJ1-4; 7 positions agree with TRBD1. The V segment lost 7 bases and the J segment 7 bases; nucleotides outside the gene matches: 9. This CDR3 spans 14 amino acids. CDR1 is SNHLY and CDR2 is FYNNEI in the germline V gene. Here the CDR3 reads CASTPNRGGEKLFF. The CDR3 DNA is TGTGCCAGCACCCCAAACAGGGGAGGTGAAAAACTGTTTTTT. The full variable domain, its missing parts supplied by reference TRBV2 and TRBJ1-4, is EPEVTQTPSHQVTQMGQEVILRCVPISNHLYFYWYRQILGQKVEFLVSFYNNEISEKSEIFDDQFSVERPDGSNFTLKIRSTKLEDSAMYFCASTPNRGGEKLFFGSGTQLSVL.

V usage is TRBV7-2 and J usage is TRBJ2-1; 7 bases map to TRBD1. The trim removed 5 bases at V and 10 bases at J, leaving 8 bases unmatched. CDR3 size: 13 residues. CDR1 and CDR2 (germline): SGHTA, FQGNSA. The CDR3 loop is CASSPRQGGEQFF. CDR3 coding DNA: TGTGCCAGCAGCCCCCGACAGGGTGGGGAGCAGTTCTTC.

The chain is built from TRBV5-1 and TRBJ1-1, with D hard to call. CDR1 is SGHRS and CDR2 is YFSETQ in the germline V gene. V was trimmed by 0 bases and J by 4 bases, leaving 10 bases between them. CDR3 length equals 14 residues. The CDR3 bases are TGCGCCAGCAGCTTGGACAGTTCGGTCACTGAAGCTTTCTTT. This codes for CASSLDSSVTEAFF.

The chain employs TRBV6-5 and TRBJ2-3, with a weak D call TRBD2 (5 bases). CDR3 size: 14 residues. CDR1 and CDR2 (germline): MNHEY, SVGAGI. Between the trimmed V and J ends, which lost 5 bases and 3 bases, there was a span of 12 bases. The CDR3, as DNA: TGTGCCAGCAGTGCACTAGGGAAAACAGATACGCAGTATTTT. Residues: CASSALGKTDTQYF.